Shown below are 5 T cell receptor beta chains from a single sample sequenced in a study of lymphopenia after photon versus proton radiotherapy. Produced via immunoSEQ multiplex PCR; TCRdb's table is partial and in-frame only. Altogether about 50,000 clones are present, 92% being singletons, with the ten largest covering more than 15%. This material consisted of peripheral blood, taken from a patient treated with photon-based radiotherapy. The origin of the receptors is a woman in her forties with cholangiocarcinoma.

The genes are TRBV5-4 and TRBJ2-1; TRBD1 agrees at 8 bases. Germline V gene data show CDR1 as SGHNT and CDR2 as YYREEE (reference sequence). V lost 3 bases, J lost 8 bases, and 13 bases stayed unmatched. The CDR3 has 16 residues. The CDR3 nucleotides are TGTGCCAGCAGCTCACTTTCGGACAGGGTTTGGGATGAGCAGTTCTTC. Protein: CASSSLSDRVWDEQFF.

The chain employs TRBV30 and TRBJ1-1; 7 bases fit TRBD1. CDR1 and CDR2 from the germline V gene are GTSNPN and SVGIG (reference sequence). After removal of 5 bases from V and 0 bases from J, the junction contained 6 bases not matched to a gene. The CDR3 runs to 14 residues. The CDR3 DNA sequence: TGTGCCTGGGGCAGGGACAGAATGAACACTGAAGCTTTCTTT. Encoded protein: CAWGRDRMNTEAFF.

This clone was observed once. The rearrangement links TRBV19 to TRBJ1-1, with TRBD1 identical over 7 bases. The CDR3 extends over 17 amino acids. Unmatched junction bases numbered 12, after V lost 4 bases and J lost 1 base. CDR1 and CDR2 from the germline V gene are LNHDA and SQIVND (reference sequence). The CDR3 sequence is CASSRQGLMRSNTEAFF. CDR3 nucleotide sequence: TGTGCCAGTAGTAGACAGGGACTAATGAGGTCGAACACTGAAGCTTTCTTT.

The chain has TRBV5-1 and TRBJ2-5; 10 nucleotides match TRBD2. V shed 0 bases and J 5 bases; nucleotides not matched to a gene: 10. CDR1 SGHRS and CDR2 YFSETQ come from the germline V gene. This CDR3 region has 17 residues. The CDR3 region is CASSLVGSGGPRETQYF. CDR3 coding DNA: TGCGCCAGCAGCTTGGTCGGTAGCGGGGGGCCGAGGGAGACCCAGTACTTC.

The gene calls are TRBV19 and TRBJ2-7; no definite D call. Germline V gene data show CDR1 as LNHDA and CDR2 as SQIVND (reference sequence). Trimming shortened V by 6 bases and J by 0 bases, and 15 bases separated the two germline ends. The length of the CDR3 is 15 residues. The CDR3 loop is CASSSDASSSYEQYF. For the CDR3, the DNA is TGTGCCAGTAGCTCGGACGCCTCAAGCTCCTACGAGCAGTACTTC.